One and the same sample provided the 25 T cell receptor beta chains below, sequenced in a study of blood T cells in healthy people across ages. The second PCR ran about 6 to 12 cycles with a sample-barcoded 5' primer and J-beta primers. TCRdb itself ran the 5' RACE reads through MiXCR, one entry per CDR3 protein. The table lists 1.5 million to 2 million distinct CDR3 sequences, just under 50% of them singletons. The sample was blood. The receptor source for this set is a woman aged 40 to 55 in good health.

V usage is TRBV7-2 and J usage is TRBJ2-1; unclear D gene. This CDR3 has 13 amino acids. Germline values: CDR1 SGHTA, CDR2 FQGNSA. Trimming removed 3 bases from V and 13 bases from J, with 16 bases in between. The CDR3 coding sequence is TGTGCCAGCAGCTTGGAGATCCAAGAGACCCAGTTCTTC. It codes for CASSLEIQETQFF.

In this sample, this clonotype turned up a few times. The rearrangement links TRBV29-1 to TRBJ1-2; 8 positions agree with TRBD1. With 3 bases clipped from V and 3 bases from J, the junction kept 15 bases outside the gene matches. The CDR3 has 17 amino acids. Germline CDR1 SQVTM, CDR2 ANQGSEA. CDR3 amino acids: CSVEWAGGPSKYYGYTF. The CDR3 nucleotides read TGCAGCGTTGAGTGGGCAGGGGGCCCCAGTAAATACTATGGCTACACCTTC.

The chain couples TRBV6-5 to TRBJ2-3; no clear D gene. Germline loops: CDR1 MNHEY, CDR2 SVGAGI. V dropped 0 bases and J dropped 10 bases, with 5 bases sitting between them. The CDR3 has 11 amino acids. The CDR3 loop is CASSYSVPQYF. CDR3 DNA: TGTGCCAGCAGTTACTCTGTCCCGCAGTATTTT.

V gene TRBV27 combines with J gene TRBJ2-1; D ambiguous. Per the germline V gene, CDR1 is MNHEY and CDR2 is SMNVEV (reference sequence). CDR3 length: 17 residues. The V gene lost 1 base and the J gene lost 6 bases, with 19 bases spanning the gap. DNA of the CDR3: TGTGCCAGCAGTTTATGGTCGGGTCTAGGGTCATTCAATGAGCAGTTCTTC. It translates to CASSLWSGLGSFNEQFF.

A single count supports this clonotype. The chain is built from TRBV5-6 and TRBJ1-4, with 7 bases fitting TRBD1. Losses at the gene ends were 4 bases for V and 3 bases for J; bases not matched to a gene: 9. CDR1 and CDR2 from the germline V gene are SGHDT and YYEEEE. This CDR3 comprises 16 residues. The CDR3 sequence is CASSNKGGTANEKLFF. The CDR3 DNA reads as TGTGCCAGCAGCAATAAGGGGGGGACAGCTAATGAAAAACTGTTTTTT.

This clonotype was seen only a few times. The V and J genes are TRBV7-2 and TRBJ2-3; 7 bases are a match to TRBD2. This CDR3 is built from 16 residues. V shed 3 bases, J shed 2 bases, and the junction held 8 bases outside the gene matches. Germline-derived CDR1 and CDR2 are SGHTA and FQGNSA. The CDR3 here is CASSFRRGSNTDTQYF. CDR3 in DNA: TGTGCCAGCAGCTTTCGGCGGGGGAGCAACACAGATACGCAGTATTTT.

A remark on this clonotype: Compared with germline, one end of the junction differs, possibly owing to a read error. The CDR3 DNA follows: TGTGCCGGCAGCTCCGGGACAGGGTCTTCGGAGACCCAGTACTTC. This gives the protein CAGSSGTGSSETQYF. The chain is built from TRBV7-9 and TRBJ2-7, with 9 nucleotides matching TRBD1. The DNA end lines up better with TRBJ2-5; the J call may be wrong. In germline, CDR1 is SEHNR, CDR2 FQNEAQ (reference sequence). This CDR3 contains 15 residues.

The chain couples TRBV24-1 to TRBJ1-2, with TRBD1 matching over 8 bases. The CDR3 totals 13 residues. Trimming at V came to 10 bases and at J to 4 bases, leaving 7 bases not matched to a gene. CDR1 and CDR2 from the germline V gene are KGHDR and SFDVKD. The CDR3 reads CATSQGAGYGYTF. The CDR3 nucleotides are TGTGCCACGTCGCAGGGGGCGGGCTATGGCTACACCTTC.

CDR3 sequence reads: CASTGGVGADTQYF. DNA for the CDR3: TGTGCCAGCACAGGGGGCGTTGGTGCAGATACGCAGTATTTT. This sequence joins TRBV27 and TRBJ2-3, with 8 bases aligning to TRBD1. The V segment lost 7 bases and the J segment 4 bases; nucleotides outside the gene matches: 7. Germline V CDR1 and CDR2: MNHEY, SMNVEV (reference sequence). CDR3 size: 14 residues.

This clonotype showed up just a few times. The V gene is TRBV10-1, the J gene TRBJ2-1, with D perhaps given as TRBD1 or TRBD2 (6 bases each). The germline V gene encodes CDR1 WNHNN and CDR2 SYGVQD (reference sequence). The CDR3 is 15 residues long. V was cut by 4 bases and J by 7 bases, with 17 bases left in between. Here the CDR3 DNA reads TGCGCCAGCAGTGGGGCCCCCCAAGGGGGGAATGAGCAGTTCTTC. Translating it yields CASSGAPQGGNEQFF.

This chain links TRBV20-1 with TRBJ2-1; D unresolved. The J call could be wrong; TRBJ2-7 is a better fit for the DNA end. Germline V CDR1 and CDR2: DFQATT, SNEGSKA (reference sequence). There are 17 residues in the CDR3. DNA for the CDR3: TGCAGTGCCGTTGAAGATTCCTTGCTGGGATTCTCCAATGAGCAGTACTTC. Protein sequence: CSAVEDSLLGFSNEQYF.

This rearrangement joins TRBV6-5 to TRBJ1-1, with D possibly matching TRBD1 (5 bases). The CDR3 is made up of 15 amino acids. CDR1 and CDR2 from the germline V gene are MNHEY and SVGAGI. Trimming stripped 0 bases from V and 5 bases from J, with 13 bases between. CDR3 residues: CASSYSRGRDTEAFF. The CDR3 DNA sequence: TGTGCCAGCAGTTACTCAAGGGGACGGGATACTGAAGCTTTCTTT.

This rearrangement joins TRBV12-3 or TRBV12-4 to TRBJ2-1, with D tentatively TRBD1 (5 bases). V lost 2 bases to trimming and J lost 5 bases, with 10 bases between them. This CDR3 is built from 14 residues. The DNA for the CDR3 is TGTGCCAGCAGTTTAATGCTAGGGGACAATGAGCAGTTCTTC. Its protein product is CASSLMLGDNEQFF.

This chain's CDR3 is CASSPSVGPGGELFF. The CDR3 coding sequence is TGTGCCAGCAGCCCCTCGGTGGGGCCGGGCGGGGAGCTGTTTTTT. This chain joins TRBV7-8 and TRBJ2-2, with D tentatively TRBD1 (5 bases). The CDR3 runs to 15 residues. Germline CDR1 SGHVS, CDR2 FQNEAQ. The germline V and J ends were trimmed by 5 bases and 7 bases, with 17 bases remaining between them.

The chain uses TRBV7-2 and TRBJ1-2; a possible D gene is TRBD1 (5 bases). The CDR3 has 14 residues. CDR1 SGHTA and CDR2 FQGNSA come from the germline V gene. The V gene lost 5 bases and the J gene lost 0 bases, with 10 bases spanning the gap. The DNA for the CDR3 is TGTGCCAGCAGCCGACAGCTAACTAACTATGGCTACACCTTC. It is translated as CASSRQLTNYGYTF.

The CDR3 DNA follows: TGTGCCACCAGTGATATTCGGACGGGGAATGGCTACACCTTC. The encoded protein is CATSDIRTGNGYTF. This chain links TRBV24-1 with TRBJ1-2, with unresolved D. The CDR3 spans 14 residues. V was cut by 3 bases and J by 6 bases, with 13 bases left in between. Germline V lookup: CDR1 KGHDR, CDR2 SFDVKD.

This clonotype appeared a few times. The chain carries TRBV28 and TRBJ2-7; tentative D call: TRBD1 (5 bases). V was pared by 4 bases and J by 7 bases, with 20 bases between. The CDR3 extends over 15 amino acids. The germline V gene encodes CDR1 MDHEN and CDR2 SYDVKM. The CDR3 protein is CASSSFGADRREQYF. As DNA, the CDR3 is TGTGCCAGCAGTTCTTTTGGGGCAGATCGACGGGAGCAGTACTTC.

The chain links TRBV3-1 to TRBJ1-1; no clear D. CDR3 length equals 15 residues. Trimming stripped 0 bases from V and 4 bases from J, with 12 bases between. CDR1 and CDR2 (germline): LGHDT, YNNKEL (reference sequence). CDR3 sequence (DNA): TGTGCCAGCAGCCAAGATCATAGTGGCACCACTGAAGCTTTCTTT. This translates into CASSQDHSGTTEAFF.

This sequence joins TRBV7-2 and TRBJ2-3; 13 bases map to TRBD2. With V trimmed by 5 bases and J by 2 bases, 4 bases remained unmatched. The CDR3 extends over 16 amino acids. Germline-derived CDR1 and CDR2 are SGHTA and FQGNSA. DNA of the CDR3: TGTGCCAGCAGCACACTAGCGGGGGGGGACACAGATACGCAGTATTTT. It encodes CASSTLAGGDTDTQYF.

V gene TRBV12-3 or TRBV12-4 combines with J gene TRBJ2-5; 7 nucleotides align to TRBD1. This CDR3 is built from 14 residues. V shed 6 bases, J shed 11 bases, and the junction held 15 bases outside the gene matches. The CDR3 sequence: CASSRRNRGNEQYF. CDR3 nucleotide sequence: TGTGCCAGCAGCCGCCGGAACAGGGGCAATGAGCAGTACTTC.

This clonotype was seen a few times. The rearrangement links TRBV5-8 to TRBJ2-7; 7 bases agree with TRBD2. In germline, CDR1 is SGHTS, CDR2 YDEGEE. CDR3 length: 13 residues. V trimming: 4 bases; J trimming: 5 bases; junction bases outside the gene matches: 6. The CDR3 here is CASSGLAGDEQYF. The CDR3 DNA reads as TGTGCCAGCAGCGGTCTTGCGGGAGACGAGCAGTACTTC.

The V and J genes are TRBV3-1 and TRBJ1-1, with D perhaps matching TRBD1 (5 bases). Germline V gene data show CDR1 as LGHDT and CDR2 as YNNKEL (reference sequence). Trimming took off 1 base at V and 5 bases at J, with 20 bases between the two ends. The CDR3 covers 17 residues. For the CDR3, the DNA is TGTGCCAGCAGCCAAGTGAAGGAGACGGTTTGGGGGACTGAAGCTTTCTTT. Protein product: CASSQVKETVWGTEAFF. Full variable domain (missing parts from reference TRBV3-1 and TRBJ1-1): DTAVSQTPKYLVTQMGNDKSIKCEQNLGHDTMYWYKQDSKKFLKIMFSYNNKELIINETVPNRFSPKSPDKAHLNLHINSLELGDSAVYFCASSQVKETVWGTEAFFGQGTRLTVV.

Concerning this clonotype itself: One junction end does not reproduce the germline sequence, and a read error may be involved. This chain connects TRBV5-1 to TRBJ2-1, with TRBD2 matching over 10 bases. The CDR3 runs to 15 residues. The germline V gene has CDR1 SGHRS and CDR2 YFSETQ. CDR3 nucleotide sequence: TGCGCCGGCAGCTTGGGTACTAGCGGGGACGGTGAGCAGTTCTTC. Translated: CAGSLGTSGDGEQFF.

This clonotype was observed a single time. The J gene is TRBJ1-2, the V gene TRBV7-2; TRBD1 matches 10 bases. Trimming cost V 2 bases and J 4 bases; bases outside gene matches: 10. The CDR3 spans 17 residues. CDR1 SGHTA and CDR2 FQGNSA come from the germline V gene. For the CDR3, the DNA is TGTGCCAGCAGCTTACAGCCGAGGGACAGGGGCTCCTATGGCTACACCTTC. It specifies CASSLQPRDRGSYGYTF.

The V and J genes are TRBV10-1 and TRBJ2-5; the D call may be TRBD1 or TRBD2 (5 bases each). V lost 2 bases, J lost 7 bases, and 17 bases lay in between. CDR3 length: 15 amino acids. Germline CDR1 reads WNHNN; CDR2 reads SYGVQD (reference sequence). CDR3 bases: TGCGCCAGCAGTGAGGGGCGACTCTCGAGGGGGACCCAGTACTTC. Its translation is CASSEGRLSRGTQYF.